This T cell receptor beta chain was documented in a study of tissue T cells after allogeneic stem cell transplantation. Overall study results and limits: Within patients, tissue anatomy strongly shaped TCR repertoire composition. Across patients, clones rarely overlapped, yet motif clusters were shared tissue-specifically.

This clone was seen a few times. Its target is not known. Germline and genes: mouse. The read falls 1 residue short of the CDR3 end, and the missing part is taken from the germline J gene. The CDR3 is made up of 14 amino acids. V lost 2 bases to trimming and J lost 3 bases; unmatched junction nucleotides: 3. From germline, CDR1 is SNHLY and CDR2 FYNGKV (reference sequence). Time point specified: mouse harvest day 14 after allogeneic transplant. Each mouse received 10^7 T-cell-depleted marrow cells plus 10^6 splenic CD5+ T cells by tail vein. Mice had MHC-mismatched B6 into BALB/c GVHD, sampled day 7 or 14. Survey-depth TCRbeta CDR3 sequencing reported V/J genes and productive frequencies. Generated by immunoSEQ multiplex PCR, the TCRdb table keeps only in-frame clones and is missing some. This sample has around 3,800 clones; about half occur once, and the top ten carry over 20%.

V and J are TRBV3 and TRBJ2-7; TRBD2 aligns across 8 bases. Sequences were obtained from gut tissue. The TCR originated in a female BALB/c mouse given C57BL/6 T cells with graft-versus-host disease after an allogeneic hematopoietic cell transplant. The covered CDR3 bases are TGTGCCAGCAGCTTAAAACTGGGGGTCTATGAACAGTAC. Encoded protein: CASSLKLGVYEQY. The whole CDR3 reads CASSLKLGVYEQYF.